Listed below are T cell receptor beta chains from one sample, sequenced in a study of T cell responses to AZD1222 COVID-19 vaccine. Profiled with immunoSEQ multiplex PCR; TCRdb holds only in-frame clones, not every one. The sample shows some 120,000 clones, 80% to 90% of them seen only once. The sample in question was peripheral blood, obtained on day 0 of AZD1222 vaccination. The source is an adult in good health. CDR3s leave out the opening cysteine and the closing phenylalanine or tryptophan.

V gene	J gene	CDR3 protein
TRBV9	TRBJ2-7	ASSVAGSYEQY
TRBV6-2/TRBV6-3	TRBJ2-2	ASSPYLGQLPGGELF
TRBV14	TRBJ1-1	ASSRLQGSTTEAF
TRBV6-2/TRBV6-3	TRBJ1-5	ASSPLPDQPQH
TRBV2	TRBJ2-2	ATSSSDANTGELF
TRBV6-4	TRBJ1-2	ASSARGDLNYGYT
TRBV7-7	TRBJ2-1	ASSSTSGGLYNEQF
TRBV11-3	TRBJ2-2	ASSPRAGNTGELF
TRBV27	TRBJ1-5	ASSSIPYSNQPQH
TRBV18	TRBJ2-7	ASSATRTMNEQY
TRBV3-1/TRBV3-2	TRBJ1-3	ASSLRKIHGGNTIY
TRBV27	TRBJ1-3	ASSLSSYSGNTIY
TRBV7-2	TRBJ2-7	ASSFAYEQY
TRBV2	TRBJ1-4	ASSADRREKLF
TRBV7-9	TRBJ2-7	ASSLGRGTEDEQY
TRBV7-9	TRBJ2-7	ASSTSPLDEQY
TRBV7-3	TRBJ2-6	ASSLIGAGANVLT
TRBV7-2	TRBJ1-2	ASSLYRGLGYGYT
TRBV7-9	TRBJ1-1	ASSLDVTEAF
TRBV20-1	TRBJ2-1	SASPSGGRNYNEQF